The next 31 T cell receptor beta chains were all read from a single sample in a study of identical twins. A single record per CDR3 protein comes from TCRdb applying MiXCR to the 5' RACE reads. In the table there are about 720,000 distinct CDR3 sequences, 8.6% of which are singletons. These data are also associated with another study on yellow fever vaccine responses in identical twins.

Sequenced: PBMCs. These receptors were obtained from a young woman in good health.

The chain is built from TRBV12-3 or TRBV12-4 and TRBJ2-1, with a weak D call TRBD2 (6 bases). V was trimmed by 3 bases and J by 6 bases, leaving 18 bases between them. The CDR3 sequence is 16 residues long. This chain's CDR3 is CASSFGPGTGGNEQFF. The CDR3 bases are TGTGCCAGCAGTTTCGGTCCCGGGACCGGGGGCAATGAGCAGTTCTTC.

This clonotype was recorded a few times. The chain has TRBV28 and TRBJ2-1, with 8 bases lining up with TRBD2. The CDR3 covers 15 residues. Germline V gene lookup returns CDR1 MDHEN and CDR2 SYDVKM. The V and J ends lost 6 bases and 2 bases, in that order; junction bases with no gene match: 6. CDR3 coding DNA: TGTGCCAGCAGCAAACGGGAGGGCCCCTACAATGAGCAGTTCTTC. As protein: CASSKREGPYNEQFF.

This clonotype was seen many times. The chain links TRBV7-9 to TRBJ2-5; D remains ambiguous. Trimming took off 1 base at V and 5 bases at J, with 14 bases between the two ends. Germline assignment: CDR1 SEHNR and CDR2 FQNEAQ (reference sequence). This CDR3 contains 15 residues. CDR3 DNA: TGTGCCAGCAGCTTAGGTGCCAGCACTGGGGAGACCCAGTACTTC. Translation gives CASSLGASTGETQYF. Variable domain in full (rest from reference TRBV7-9 and TRBJ2-5): DTGVSQNPRHKITKRGQNVTFRCDPISEHNRLYWYRQTLGQGPEFLTYFQNEAQLEKSRLLSDRFSAERPKGSFSTLEIQRTEQGDSAMYLCASSLGASTGETQYFGPGTRLLVL.

This clonotype was observed a few times. V is TRBV20-1 and J is TRBJ2-7; TRBD1 matches 8 bases. The CDR3 contains 14 residues. The germline V gene has CDR1 DFQATT and CDR2 SNEGSKA (reference sequence). V gave up 0 bases and J gave up 3 bases; unmatched junction bases: 4. The CDR3 loop reads CSARDLQGVYEQYF. DNA of the CDR3: TGCAGTGCTAGAGATCTACAGGGGGTCTACGAGCAGTACTTC.

This clonotype was observed many times. The CDR3 sequence: CASSGPGLNSPLHF. The CDR3 DNA sequence: TGCGCCAGCAGCGGACCGGGACTAAATTCACCCCTCCACTTT. The gene calls are TRBV5-1 and TRBJ1-6; a weak D match, TRBD1 (5 bases). CDR1 is SGHRS, CDR2 YFSETQ, per germline. CDR3 length: 14 residues. V was trimmed by 4 bases and J by 7 bases, leaving 12 bases between them.

This clonotype was recorded at least ten times. The rearrangement joins TRBV4-1 to TRBJ2-7, with 15 nucleotides matching TRBD2. The CDR3 extends over 19 amino acids. V shed 4 bases and J 2 bases; nucleotides not matched to a gene: 12. CDR1 MGHRA and CDR2 YSYEKL come from the germline V gene. The CDR3 region has the DNA TGCGCCAGCAGCCTCCATGTGTCGGGACTAGCGGGAGGCACCTACGAGCAGTACTTC. Translated, it gives CASSLHVSGLAGGTYEQYF.

In its sample, this clonotype was seen many times. The V and J genes are TRBV4-3 and TRBJ2-5, with 8 bases identical to TRBD2. Germline lookup yields CDR1 LGHNA and CDR2 YSLEER. J lost 5 bases, V lost 0 bases, and 8 bases had no gene match. CDR3 length: 16 amino acids. CDR3 in DNA: TGCGCCAGCAGCCAAGATCTCGGGGGGGGAGTTGAGACCCAGTACTTC. Translation: CASSQDLGGGVETQYF.

This clonotype was counted between two and nine times. The rearrangement joins TRBV28 to TRBJ2-5; D not certain. This CDR3 has 15 amino acids. The V and J ends lost 7 bases and 7 bases respectively, with 22 bases between them. Germline CDR1 and CDR2: MDHEN and SYDVKM. In DNA, the CDR3 is TGTGCCAGCAACCCCACGAATGGACCGGACGGGACCCAGTACTTC. Translating it yields CASNPTNGPDGTQYF.

This clonotype was picked up a small number of times. The chain employs TRBV4-3 and TRBJ2-7; weak D call: TRBD1 (6 bases). The CDR3 runs to 14 residues. V lost 4 bases to trimming and J lost 6 bases, with 16 bases between them. Germline lookup yields CDR1 LGHNA and CDR2 YSLEER. The chain's CDR3 is CASSPGRTVPEQYF. Written as DNA, the CDR3 is TGCGCCAGCAGCCCGGGCAGGACAGTGCCCGAGCAGTACTTC.

A few counts support this clonotype. DNA for the CDR3: TGTGCCAGCTCACCGGGAGGACAGAGCTACGAGCAGTACTTC. Its protein product is CASSPGGQSYEQYF. The genes are TRBV18 and TRBJ2-7; the D call may be TRBD1 or TRBD2 (6 bases each). V lost 3 bases, J lost 3 bases, and 12 bases lay in between. Germline V gives CDR1 KGHSH, CDR2 LQKENI. The CDR3 covers 14 residues.

This clonotype was seen many times. The chain recombines TRBV7-9 with TRBJ2-1, with a weak D call TRBD2 (7 bases). This CDR3 region has 13 residues. With 1 base removed from V and 15 bases from J, the gap between germline ends came to 16 bases. CDR1 and CDR2 (germline): SEHNR, FQNEAQ (reference sequence). CDR3 protein: CASSLEGGGELFF. CDR3 in DNA: TGTGCCAGCAGCTTAGAAGGGGGGGGGGAACTGTTCTTC.

The chain is built from TRBV30 and TRBJ2-1; the D gene is possibly TRBD1 (5 bases). Germline V gives CDR1 GTSNPN, CDR2 SVGIG (reference sequence). V shed 0 bases and J shed 3 bases, with 12 bases lying between them. The CDR3 is 15 residues long. As DNA, the CDR3 is TGTGCCTGGAGTGTACCCTCACAGGTCTACAATGAGCAGTTCTTC. Residues: CAWSVPSQVYNEQFF.

This clonotype was counted a few times. V is TRBV29-1 and J is TRBJ2-7; D gene unclear. Trimming pared 3 bases from V and 8 bases from J, leaving 11 bases between. CDR3 length equals 11 residues. Per the germline V gene, CDR1 is SQVTM and CDR2 is ANQGSEA. Here the CDR3 DNA reads TGCAGCGTTGACGCCGACTTGAAGCAGTACTTC. Protein: CSVDADLKQYF.

There are a few counts of this clonotype. The rearrangement uses TRBV20-1 and TRBJ2-2; 8 bases fit TRBD2. With 5 bases clipped from V and 1 base from J, the junction kept 3 bases outside the gene matches. The germline gives CDR1 DFQATT, CDR2 SNEGSKA (reference sequence). The CDR3 spans 14 residues. The CDR3 sequence: CSAPSGQNTGELFF. The CDR3 DNA reads TGCAGTGCTCCTAGCGGGCAGAACACCGGGGAGCTGTTTTTT.

The chain couples TRBV20-1 to TRBJ2-3, with 8 bases aligning to TRBD2. Germline V gene data show CDR1 as DFQATT and CDR2 as SNEGSKA (reference sequence). The CDR3 has 14 amino acids. Unmatched junction bases numbered 7, after V lost 3 bases and J lost 5 bases. The CDR3 nucleotides are TGCAGTGCTAGTAAGGGCGGGGGGAAAGATACGCAGTATTTT. Translated: CSASKGGGKDTQYF.

This clonotype was observed a handful of times. This chain links TRBV14 with TRBJ2-1, with D maybe TRBD1 (5 bases). Per the germline V gene, CDR1 is SGHDN and CDR2 is FVKESK. Between the trimmed V and J ends, which lost 8 bases and 5 bases, there was a span of 13 bases. The CDR3 totals 13 residues. CDR3 DNA: TGTGCCAGCCAGCAGGGCTCGCACAATGAGCAGTTCTTC. This encodes CASQQGSHNEQFF.

The chain links TRBV5-8 to TRBJ2-2, with 12 bases that match TRBD2. The CDR3 spans 16 residues. Losses at the gene ends were 5 bases for V and 5 bases for J; bases not matched to a gene: 7. In germline, CDR1 is SGHTS, CDR2 YDEGEE. CDR3 in DNA: TGTGCCAGCAGTCGCCGACTAGCGGGAGCGACCGGGGAGCTGTTTTTT. As protein: CASSRRLAGATGELFF.

This rearrangement joins TRBV20-1 to TRBJ2-1; tentative D call: TRBD2 (6 bases). The germline V gene encodes CDR1 DFQATT and CDR2 SNEGSKA (reference sequence). Trimming cost V 8 bases and J 2 bases, with 13 bases left between them. The CDR3 loop spans 13 amino acids. CDR3 region: CSRPGSTYNEQFF. Here the CDR3 DNA reads TGCAGTCGCCCCGGGAGTACCTACAATGAGCAGTTCTTC.

The chain joins TRBV24-1 to TRBJ2-6, with unresolved D. Trimming took 7 bases from V and 2 from J, leaving 5 bases between them. The CDR3 extends over 13 amino acids. Germline-derived CDR1 and CDR2 are KGHDR and SFDVKD. CDR3 loop: CATRETGANVLTF. The CDR3 DNA reads as TGTGCCACCAGAGAGACTGGGGCCAACGTCCTGACTTTC.

The chain uses TRBV11-1 and TRBJ2-1, with D possibly being TRBD2 (5 bases). Germline lookup yields CDR1 SGHAT and CDR2 FQDESV (reference sequence). V gave up 4 bases and J gave up 7 bases, with 20 bases separating them. The CDR3 has 16 amino acids. This chain's CDR3 is CASSSLTRSTRNEQFF. CDR3 nucleotide sequence: TGTGCCAGCAGCTCCCTTACTAGATCAACGAGGAATGAGCAGTTCTTC. The full variable domain, completed using reference TRBV11-1 and TRBJ2-1, is EAEVAQSPRYKITEKSQAVAFWCDPISGHATLYWYRQILGQGPELLVQFQDESVVDDSQLPKDRFSAERLKGVDSTLKIQPAELGDSAMYLCASSSLTRSTRNEQFFGPGTRLTVL.

The chain joins TRBV10-3 to TRBJ2-2; TRBD1 matches at 9 bases. Germline CDR1 ENHRY, CDR2 SYGVKD. This CDR3 is 14 amino acids long. Losses at the gene ends were 5 bases for V and 7 bases for J; bases not matched to a gene: 5. The CDR3 reads CAISRTGESGELFF. The CDR3 DNA reads TGTGCCATCAGTCGGACAGGGGAGAGCGGGGAGCTGTTTTTT.

This clonotype was seen only a few times. The genes are TRBV20-1 and TRBJ2-7, with D uncertain. Trimming took 1 base from V and 4 from J, leaving 11 bases between them. The CDR3 spans 13 residues. Germline V gene sequence: CDR1 DFQATT, CDR2 SNEGSKA (reference sequence). The CDR3 sequence: CSARVVIGYEQYF. The CDR3 coding sequence is TGCAGTGCTAGAGTCGTCATCGGGTACGAGCAGTACTTC.

The rearrangement joins TRBV30 to TRBJ2-2; 10 bases are shared with TRBD1. From germline, CDR1 is GTSNPN and CDR2 SVGIG (reference sequence). The CDR3 is made up of 16 amino acids. Trimming cost V 0 bases and J 6 bases; bases outside gene matches: 7. In nucleotides, the CDR3 is TGTGCCTGGAGTGTTCGGACAGGGGGATCACCCGGGGAGCTGTTTTTT. It specifies CAWSVRTGGSPGELFF. Based on the CDR3 plus reference TRBV30 and TRBJ2-2, the full variable domain is SQTIHQWPATLVQPVGSPLSLECTVEGTSNPNLYWYRQAAGRGLQLLFYSVGIGQISSEVPQNLSASRPQDRQFILSSKKLLLSDSGFYLCAWSVRTGGSPGELFFGEGSRLTVL.

The sample holds a few counts of this clonotype. The V and J genes are TRBV2 and TRBJ1-6, with 8 bases identical to TRBD1. Germline loops: CDR1 SNHLY, CDR2 FYNNEI. The CDR3 covers 14 residues. With 6 bases clipped from V and 8 bases from J, the junction kept 6 bases outside the gene matches. The CDR3 region has the DNA TGTGCCAGCAGGGAGGACAGGGTGTATTCACCCCTCCACTTT. Translating gives CASREDRVYSPLHF.

This clonotype was recorded a few times. This rearrangement joins TRBV2 to TRBJ2-5, with 7 bases lining up with TRBD1. The CDR3 loop spans 16 amino acids. V lost 1 base, J lost 5 bases, and 10 bases stayed unmatched. Per the germline V gene, CDR1 is SNHLY and CDR2 is FYNNEI. This CDR3 is CASSEGGYRGGETQYF. CDR3 DNA sequence: TGTGCCAGCAGTGAAGGGGGGTACAGGGGCGGGGAGACCCAGTACTTC.

This clonotype was recorded at least ten times. J is TRBJ2-2 and V is TRBV29-1; D is perhaps TRBD1 (5 bases). The CDR3 length is 12 residues. V was cut by 4 bases and J by 5 bases, with 8 bases left in between. In germline, CDR1 is SQVTM, CDR2 ANQGSEA. The CDR3 here is CSVVGATGELFF. In DNA, the CDR3 is TGCAGCGTTGTAGGGGCGACCGGGGAGCTGTTTTTT.

This clonotype appeared a single time. The V gene is TRBV6-1, the J gene TRBJ2-2; D may be TRBD1 or TRBD2 (5 bases each). The CDR3 is 14 residues long. V was pared by 6 bases and J by 7 bases, with 15 bases between. The germline V gene has CDR1 MNHNS and CDR2 SASEGT. The CDR3 sequence: CASSPLGEIGELFF. CDR3 sequence (DNA): TGTGCCAGCAGCCCCTTAGGGGAGATCGGGGAGCTGTTTTTT.

This clonotype was seen many times. The gene calls are TRBV19 and TRBJ1-5; no firm D call. CDR3 length: 14 residues. The germline V and J ends were trimmed by 1 base and 5 bases, with 9 bases remaining between them. From germline, CDR1 is LNHDA and CDR2 SQIVND (reference sequence). The CDR3 is CASSIGVPDQPQHF. The CDR3 DNA sequence: TGTGCCAGTAGTATAGGGGTACCAGATCAGCCCCAGCATTTT.

There are many counts of this clonotype. The chain carries TRBV24-1 and TRBJ2-1; D might be TRBD1 or TRBD2, each matching 5 bases. Per germline, CDR1 KGHDR and CDR2 SFDVKD. Trimming stripped 7 bases from V and 7 bases from J, with 10 bases between. The CDR3 loop spans 12 amino acids. CDR3 loop: CATRSGTNEQFF. The CDR3 DNA is TGTGCCACCAGATCCGGGACGAATGAGCAGTTCTTC.

This clonotype appeared a few times. V and J are TRBV7-6 and TRBJ2-7, with 8 nucleotides matching TRBD1. The CDR3 length is 13 residues. Germline CDR1 reads SGHVS; CDR2 reads FNYEAQ. The trim removed 5 bases at V and 3 bases at J, leaving 3 bases unmatched. The CDR3 nucleotides read TGTGCCAGCAGCGACAGGGGAATCTACGAGCAGTACTTC. Translation: CASSDRGIYEQYF.

This chain links TRBV15 with TRBJ1-5; TRBD1 aligns across 11 bases. The CDR3 runs 17 residues. Germline trimming cut 0 bases from V and 6 bases from J; bases unmatched to any gene: 7. Germline V CDR1 and CDR2: LNHNV, YYDKDF (reference sequence). CDR3 loop: CATSRDLRTGGVQPQHF. DNA of the CDR3: TGTGCCACCAGCAGAGATCTGAGGACAGGGGGCGTTCAGCCCCAGCATTTT.